Described below is a single T cell receptor (beta chain) sequence and its context. Using its own MiXCR run on the RT-PCR reads, TCRdb lists one record per CDR3 protein. The data hold about 700,000 distinct CDR3 sequences, with 13% to 15% observed a single time. This CDR3 has 14 residues. The ends were cut back, 4 bases at V and 3 bases at J, with 10 bases in the middle. The sample comprised memory CD4+ T cells from blood. This clonotype originated in a female donor in good health, serving as a healthy control. The genes are TRBV12-3 or TRBV12-4 and TRBJ1-3, with D perhaps matching TRBD1 (5 bases). CDR3 sequence (DNA): TGTGCCAGCAGTTCGGGGGTTCTTGGAAACACCATATATTTT. It is translated as CASSSGVLGNTIYF.